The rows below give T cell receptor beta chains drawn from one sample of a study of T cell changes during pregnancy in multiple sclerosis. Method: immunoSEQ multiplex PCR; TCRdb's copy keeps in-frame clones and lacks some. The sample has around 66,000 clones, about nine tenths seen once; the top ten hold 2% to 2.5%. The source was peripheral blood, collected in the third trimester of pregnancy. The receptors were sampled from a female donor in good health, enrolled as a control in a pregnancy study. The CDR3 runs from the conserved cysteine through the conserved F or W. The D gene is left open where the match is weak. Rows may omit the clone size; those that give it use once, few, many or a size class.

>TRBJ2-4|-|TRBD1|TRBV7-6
TGTGCCAGCAGCCACCGGGACAGGGGGCGTAACATTCAGTACTTC
CASSHRDRGRNIQYF
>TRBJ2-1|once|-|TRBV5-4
TGTGCCAGCAGCGAAGGACAGTACAATGAGCAGTTCTTC
CASSEGQYNEQFF
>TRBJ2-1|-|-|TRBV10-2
TGCGCCGTAACCCGGGACTCTTACAATGAGCAGTTCTTC
CAVTRDSYNEQFF
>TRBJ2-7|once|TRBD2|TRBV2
TGTGCCGGAGGGGGGCGGGGGGAATCCTACGAGCAGTACTTC
CAGGGRGESYEQYF
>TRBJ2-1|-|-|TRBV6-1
TGTGCCAGCAGTGCTAAAGTGGAGGGGTCGGCCGATGAGCAGTTCTTC
CASSAKVEGSADEQFF
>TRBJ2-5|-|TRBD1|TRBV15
TGTGCCACCAGCAGAGAGGACAGGGAGGCAGAGACCCAGTACTTC
CATSREDREAETQYF
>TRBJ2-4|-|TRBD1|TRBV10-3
TGTGCCACCCGGGACAGCCGAAGTCCAAACATTCAGTACTTC
CATRDSRSPNIQYF
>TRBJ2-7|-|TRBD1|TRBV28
TGTGCCAGCCTAAGCGAGCGCCGGGACAGCGCCTACGAGCAGTACTTC
CASLSERRDSAYEQYF
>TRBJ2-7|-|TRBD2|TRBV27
TGTGCCAGCCGTATAGGGCTAGCGGCGAACTACGAGCAGTACTTC
CASRIGLAANYEQYF
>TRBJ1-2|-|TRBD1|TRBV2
TGTGCCAGCAGTGAAGCGGGTCAACCGACAGGGTTGGGCTACACCTTC
CASSEAGQPTGLGYTF
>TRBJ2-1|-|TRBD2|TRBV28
TGTGCCAGCTCCCGGAAGGGGCGGGGGGAATACAATGAGCAGTTCTTC
CASSRKGRGEYNEQFF
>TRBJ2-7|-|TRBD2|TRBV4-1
TGCGCCAGCAGCCCCCCAGGGAGGGACGAGCAGTACTTC
CASSPPGRDEQYF
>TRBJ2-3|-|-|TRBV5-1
TGCGCCAGCAGCTTGGGCGGGTACACAGATACGCAGTATTTT
CASSLGGYTDTQYF
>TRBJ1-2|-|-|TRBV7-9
TGTGCCAGCAGCTTTGGCAGGGTCGGGGGCTATGGCTACACCTTC
CASSFGRVGGYGYTF
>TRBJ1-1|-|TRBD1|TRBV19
TGTGCCAGTAGTGCCCGGGACAGGGGGCTAAACACTGAAGCTTTCTTT
CASSARDRGLNTEAFF
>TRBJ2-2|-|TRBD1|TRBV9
TGTGCCAGCAGCGTAGAGACAGGGGGAACCGGGGAGCTGTTTTTT
CASSVETGGTGELFF
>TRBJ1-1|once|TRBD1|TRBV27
TGTGCCAGCCGGAAACAGGGGTTTGGGCTAGGTGTTGAAGCTTTCTTT
CASRKQGFGLGVEAFF
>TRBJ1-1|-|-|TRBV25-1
TGTGCCAGCAGTGAGCAGGGGAAAACTGAAGCTTTCTTT
CASSEQGKTEAFF
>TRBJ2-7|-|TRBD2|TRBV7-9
TGTGCCAGCAGCCGAACCTCCGGACTAGCGGGGGCCTCCTACGAGCAGTACTTC
CASSRTSGLAGASYEQYF
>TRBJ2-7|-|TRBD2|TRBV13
TGTGCCAGCAGCTTATGGGCTAGCGGGAGGGCCGCTGACGAGCAGTACTTC
CASSLWASGRAADEQYF
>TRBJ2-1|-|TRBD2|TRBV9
TGTGCCAGCAGCGTAAGTAGCGGGGTCAGGCAGTTCTTC
CASSVSSGVRQFF
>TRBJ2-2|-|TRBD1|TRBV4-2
TGTGCCAGCAGTAACCCGGGACAGGGGGCCGGGGAGCTGTTTTTT
CASSNPGQGAGELFF
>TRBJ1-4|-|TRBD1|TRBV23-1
TGCGCCAGCAGTCAAGCGCCGGCCGGGACAGGAGAGGGAAAACTGTTTTTT
CASSQAPAGTGEGKLFF
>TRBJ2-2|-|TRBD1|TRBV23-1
TGCGCCAGCAGTCAATGGGTGGGACAGTACACCGGGGAGCTGTTTTTT
CASSQWVGQYTGELFF
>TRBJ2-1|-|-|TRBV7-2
TGTGCCAGCAGCTTAAGGGGGAGAGGTTCTCGGGTCTACAATGAGCAGTTCTTC
CASSLRGRGSRVYNEQFF
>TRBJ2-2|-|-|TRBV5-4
TGTGCCAGCAGCGATAGACAGGCGAACACCGGGGAGCTGTTTTTT
CASSDRQANTGELFF
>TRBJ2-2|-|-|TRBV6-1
TGTGCCAGCAGTGTAGAAGAAACCGGGGAGCTGTTTTTT
CASSVEETGELFF
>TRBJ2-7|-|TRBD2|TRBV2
TGTGCCAGCCTGAGCGGGAGCCAAACCTACGAGCAGTACTTC
CASLSGSQTYEQYF
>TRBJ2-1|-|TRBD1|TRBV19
TGTGCCAGTAGTATTGGGGACAGACCGTTCAATGAGCAGTTCTTC
CASSIGDRPFNEQFF
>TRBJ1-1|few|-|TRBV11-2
TGTGCCAGCACCTCTGTGAGGATTGACACTGAAGCTTTCTTT
CASTSVRIDTEAFF
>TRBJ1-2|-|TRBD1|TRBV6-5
TGTGCCTCCAACCAGGGGGCAGGGTATGGCTACACCTTC
CASNQGAGYGYTF
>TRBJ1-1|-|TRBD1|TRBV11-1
TGTGCCAGCAACCAGAACAGGGGGAAAGCTGAAGCTTTCTTT
CASNQNRGKAEAFF
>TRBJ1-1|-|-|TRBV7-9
TGTGCCAGCAGCCCCTCCCTCACAGGGTACGCTGAAGCTTTCTTT
CASSPSLTGYAEAFF
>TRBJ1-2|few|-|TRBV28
TGTGCCAGCAGTCAAGGACCCGGGAGCTATGGCTACACCTTC
CASSQGPGSYGYTF
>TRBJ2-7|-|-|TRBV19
TGTGCCAGTAGTAGGGAGGAGGGATCCTACGAGCAGTACTTC
CASSREEGSYEQYF
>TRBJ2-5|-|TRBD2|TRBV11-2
TGTGCCAGCAGCTTATCTAGCGGGGGGGGAGAGACCCAGTACTTC
CASSLSSGGGETQYF
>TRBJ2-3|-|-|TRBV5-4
TGTGCCAGCAGCTTGGCGGCTTCAACCAGGGCAGATACGCAGTATTTT
CASSLAASTRADTQYF
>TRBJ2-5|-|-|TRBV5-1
TGCGCCAGCAGCTTGACATCGCAGCAAGCGCCCTTCAAGATGGAGACCCAGTACTTC
CASSLTSQQAPFKMETQYF
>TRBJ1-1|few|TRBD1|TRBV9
TGTGCCAGCAGCGTTGGACAGGTGGACACTGAAGCTTTCTTT
CASSVGQVDTEAFF
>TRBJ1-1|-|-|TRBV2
TGTGCCAGGGGGGGGGACACTGAAGCTTTCTTT
CARGGDTEAFF
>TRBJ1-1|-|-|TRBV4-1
TGCGCCAGCAGCCAAGGAGGCGAAGGGGCTTACAGGACTGAAGCTTTCTTT
CASSQGGEGAYRTEAFF
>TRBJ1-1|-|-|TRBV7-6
TGTGCCAGCAGCTTAAGCGCCGGCGGGTCTGAAGCTTTCTTT
CASSLSAGGSEAFF
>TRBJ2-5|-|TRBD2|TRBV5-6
TGTGCCAGCAGCTTGGCAGGGACTAGCGGGATAGAGACCCAGTACTTC
CASSLAGTSGIETQYF
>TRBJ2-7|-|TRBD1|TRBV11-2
TGTGCCAGCAGCACGACAGGGGGCAACGAGCAGTACTTC
CASSTTGGNEQYF
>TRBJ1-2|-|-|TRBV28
TGTGCCAGCAGTCAGACAGGCGCCCCTCGGGATGGCTACACCTTC
CASSQTGAPRDGYTF
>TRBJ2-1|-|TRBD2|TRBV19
TGTGCCAGTAGTATAGCTAGCGGCGACTACAATGAGCAGTTCTTC
CASSIASGDYNEQFF
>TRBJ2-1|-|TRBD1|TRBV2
TGTGCCAGCACCAGGGACAGGGGATACAATGAGCAGTTCTTC
CASTRDRGYNEQFF
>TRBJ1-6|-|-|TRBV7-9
TGTGCCAGCAGTCCCTCGGGCGCAGGGAAAAATTCACCCCTCCACTTT
CASSPSGAGKNSPLHF
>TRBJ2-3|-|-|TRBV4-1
TGCGCCAGCAGGCAAAGGCGGGGCACAGATACGCAGTATTTT
CASRQRRGTDTQYF
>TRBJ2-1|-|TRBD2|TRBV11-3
TGTGCCAGCAGCGTATCGAGACTAGCGGGAGGGTTTGGGGAGCAGTTCTTC
CASSVSRLAGGFGEQFF
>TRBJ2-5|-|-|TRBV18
TGTGCCAGCTCACCCAAAGAGACCCAGTACTTC
CASSPKETQYF
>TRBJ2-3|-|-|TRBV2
TGTGCCAGCTTATTCCAGCCGCTCCCGGGTAATACGCAGTATTTT
CASLFQPLPGNTQYF
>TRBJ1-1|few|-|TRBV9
TGTGCCAGCAGGCCAGGGTTGAACACTGAAGCTTTCTTT
CASRPGLNTEAFF
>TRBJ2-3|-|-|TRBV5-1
TGCGCCAGCAGCTCGGCAGATACGCAGTATTTT
CASSSADTQYF
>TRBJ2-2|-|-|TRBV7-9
TGTGCCAGCAGCCTTTGGCCCGGGGAGCTGTTTTTT
CASSLWPGELFF